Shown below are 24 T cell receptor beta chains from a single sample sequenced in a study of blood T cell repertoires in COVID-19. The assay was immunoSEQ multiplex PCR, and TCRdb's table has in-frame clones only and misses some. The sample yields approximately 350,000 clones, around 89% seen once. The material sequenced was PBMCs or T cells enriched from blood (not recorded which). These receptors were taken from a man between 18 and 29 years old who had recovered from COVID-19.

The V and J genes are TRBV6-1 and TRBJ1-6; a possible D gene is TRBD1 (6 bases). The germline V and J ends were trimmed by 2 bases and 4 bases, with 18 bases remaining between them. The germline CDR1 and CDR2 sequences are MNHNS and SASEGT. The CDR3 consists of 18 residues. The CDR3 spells CASSELPSQRGYNSPLHF. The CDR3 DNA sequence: TGTGCCAGCAGTGAACTACCATCCCAAAGGGGGTATAATTCACCCCTCCACTTT.

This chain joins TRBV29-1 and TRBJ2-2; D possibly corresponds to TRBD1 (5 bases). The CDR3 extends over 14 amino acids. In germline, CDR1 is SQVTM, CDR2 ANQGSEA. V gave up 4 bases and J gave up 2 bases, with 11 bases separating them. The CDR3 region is CSVGSRVNTGELFF. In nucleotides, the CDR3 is TGCAGCGTTGGTAGCAGGGTTAACACCGGGGAGCTGTTTTTT.

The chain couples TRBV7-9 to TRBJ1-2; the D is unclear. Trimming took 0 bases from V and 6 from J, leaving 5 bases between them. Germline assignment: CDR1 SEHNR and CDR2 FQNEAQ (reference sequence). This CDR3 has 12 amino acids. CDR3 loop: CASSLASDGYTF. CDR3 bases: TGTGCCAGCAGCTTAGCCTCGGATGGCTACACCTTC.

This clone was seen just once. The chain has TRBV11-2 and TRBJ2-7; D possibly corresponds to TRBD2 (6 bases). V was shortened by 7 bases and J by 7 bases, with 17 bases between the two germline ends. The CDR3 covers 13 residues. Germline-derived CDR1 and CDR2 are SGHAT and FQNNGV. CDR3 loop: CASTLNRESEQYF. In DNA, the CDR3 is TGTGCCAGCACCCTAAATCGGGAGTCAGAGCAGTACTTC.

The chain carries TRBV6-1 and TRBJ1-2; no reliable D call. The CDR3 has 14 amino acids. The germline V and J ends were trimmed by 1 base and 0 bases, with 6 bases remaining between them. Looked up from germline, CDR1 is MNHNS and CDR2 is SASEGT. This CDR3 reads CASSEGEANYGYTF. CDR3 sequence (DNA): TGTGCCAGCAGTGAAGGGGAGGCTAACTATGGCTACACCTTC.

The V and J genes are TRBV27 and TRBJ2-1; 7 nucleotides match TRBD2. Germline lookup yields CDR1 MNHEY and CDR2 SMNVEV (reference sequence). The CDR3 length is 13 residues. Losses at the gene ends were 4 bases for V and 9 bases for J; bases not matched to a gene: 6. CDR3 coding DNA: TGTGCCAGCAGTTACGGGAGGAACGGTGAGCAGTTCTTC. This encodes CASSYGRNGEQFF.

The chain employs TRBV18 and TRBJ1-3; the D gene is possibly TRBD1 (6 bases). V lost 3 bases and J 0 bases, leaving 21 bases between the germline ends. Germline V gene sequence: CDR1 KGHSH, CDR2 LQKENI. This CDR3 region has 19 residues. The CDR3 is CASSPNHAIQGNSGNTIYF. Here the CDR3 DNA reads TGTGCCAGCTCACCCAACCACGCGATACAGGGAAACTCTGGAAACACCATATATTTT.

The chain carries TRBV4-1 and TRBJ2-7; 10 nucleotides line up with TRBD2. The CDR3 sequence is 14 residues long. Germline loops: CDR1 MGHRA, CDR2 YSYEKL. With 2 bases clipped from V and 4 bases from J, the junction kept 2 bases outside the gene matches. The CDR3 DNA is TGCGCCAGCAGCCAAAGCGGGGGGGAATACGAGCAGTACTTC. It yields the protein CASSQSGGEYEQYF.

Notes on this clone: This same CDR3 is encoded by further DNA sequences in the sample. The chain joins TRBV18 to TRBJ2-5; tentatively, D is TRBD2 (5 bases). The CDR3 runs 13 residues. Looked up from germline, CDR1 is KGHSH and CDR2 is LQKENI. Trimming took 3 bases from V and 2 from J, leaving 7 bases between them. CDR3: CASSPRGQETQYF. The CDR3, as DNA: TGTGCCAGCTCACCTCGGGGACAAGAGACCCAGTACTTC.

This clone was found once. CDR3 nucleotides: TGTGCCAGCAGTGTAACCCACTTCACCGGGGAGCTGTTTTTT. Translating it yields CASSVTHFTGELFF. The J gene is TRBJ2-2, the V gene TRBV6-4; D is undetermined. CDR3 length: 14 residues. Trimming took off 4 bases at V and 4 bases at J, with 10 bases between the two ends. Germline V CDR1 and CDR2: MRHNA, SNTAGT.

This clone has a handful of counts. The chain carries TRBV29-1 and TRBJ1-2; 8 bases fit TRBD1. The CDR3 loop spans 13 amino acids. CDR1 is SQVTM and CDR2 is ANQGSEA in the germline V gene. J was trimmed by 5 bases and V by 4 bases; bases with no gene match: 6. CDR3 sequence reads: CSVANRGGYGYTF. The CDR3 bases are TGCAGCGTTGCCAACAGGGGGGGATATGGCTACACCTTC.

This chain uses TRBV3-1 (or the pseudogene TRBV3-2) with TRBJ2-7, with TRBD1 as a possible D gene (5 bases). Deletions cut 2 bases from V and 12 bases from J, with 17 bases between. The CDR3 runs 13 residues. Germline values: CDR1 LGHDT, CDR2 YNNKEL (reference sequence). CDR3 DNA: TGTGCCAGCAGCCAAACAAACAGGTACGATTGGTACTTC. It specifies CASSQTNRYDWYF.

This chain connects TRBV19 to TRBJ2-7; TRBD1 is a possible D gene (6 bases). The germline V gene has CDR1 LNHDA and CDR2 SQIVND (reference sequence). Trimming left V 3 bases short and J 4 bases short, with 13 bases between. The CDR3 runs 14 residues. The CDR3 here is CASSMMGQGYEQYF. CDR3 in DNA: TGTGCCAGTAGTATGATGGGGCAGGGGTACGAGCAGTACTTC.

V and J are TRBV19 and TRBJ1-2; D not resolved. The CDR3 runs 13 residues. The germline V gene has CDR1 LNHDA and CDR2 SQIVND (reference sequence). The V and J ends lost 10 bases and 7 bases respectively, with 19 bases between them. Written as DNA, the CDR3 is TGTGCCATCACGGAGCCGGGGAAGTCTGGCTACACCTTC. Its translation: CAITEPGKSGYTF. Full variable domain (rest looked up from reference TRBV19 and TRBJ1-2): DGGITQSPKYLFRKEGQNVTLSCEQNLNHDAMYWYRQDPGQGLRLIYYSQIVNDFQKGDIAEGYSVSREKKESFPLTVTSAQKNPTAFYLCAITEPGKSGYTFGSGTRLTVV.

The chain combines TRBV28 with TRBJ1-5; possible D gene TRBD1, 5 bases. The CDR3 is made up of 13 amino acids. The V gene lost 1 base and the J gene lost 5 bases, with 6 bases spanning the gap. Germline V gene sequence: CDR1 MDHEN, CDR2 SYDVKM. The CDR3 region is CASSLLGDQPQHF. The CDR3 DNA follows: TGTGCCAGCAGTTTATTAGGGGATCAGCCCCAGCATTTT.

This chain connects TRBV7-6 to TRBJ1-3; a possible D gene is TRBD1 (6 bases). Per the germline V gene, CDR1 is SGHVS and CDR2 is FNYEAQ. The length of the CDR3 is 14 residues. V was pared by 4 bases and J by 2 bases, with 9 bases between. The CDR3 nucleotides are TGTGCCAGCAGCTCGTCAGGGGCTGGAAACACCATATATTTT. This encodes CASSSSGAGNTIYF.

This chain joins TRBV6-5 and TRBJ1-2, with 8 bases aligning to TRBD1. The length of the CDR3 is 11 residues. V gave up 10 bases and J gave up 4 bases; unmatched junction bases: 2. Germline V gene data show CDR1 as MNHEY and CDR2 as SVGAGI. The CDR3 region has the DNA TGTGCCATCGGGACAGGCTATGGCTACACCTTC. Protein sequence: CAIGTGYGYTF.

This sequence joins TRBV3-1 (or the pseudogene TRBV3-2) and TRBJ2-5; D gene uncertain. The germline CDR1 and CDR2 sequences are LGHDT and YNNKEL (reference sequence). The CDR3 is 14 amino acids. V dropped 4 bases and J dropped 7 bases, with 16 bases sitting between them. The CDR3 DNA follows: TGTGCCAGCAGCCCCGAGGAGAGTTTAGGGACCCAGTACTTC. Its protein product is CASSPEESLGTQYF.

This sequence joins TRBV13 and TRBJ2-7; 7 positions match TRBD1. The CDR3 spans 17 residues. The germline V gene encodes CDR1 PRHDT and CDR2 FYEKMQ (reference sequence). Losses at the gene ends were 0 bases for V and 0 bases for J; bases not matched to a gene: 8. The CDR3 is CASSLGARQGFSYEQYF. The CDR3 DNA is TGTGCCAGCAGCTTAGGGGCCCGACAGGGATTCTCCTACGAGCAGTACTTC.

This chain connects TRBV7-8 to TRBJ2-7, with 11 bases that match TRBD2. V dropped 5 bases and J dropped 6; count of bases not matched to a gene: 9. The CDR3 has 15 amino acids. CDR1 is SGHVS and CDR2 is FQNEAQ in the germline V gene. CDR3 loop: CASSITSGSLSEQYF. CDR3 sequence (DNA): TGTGCCAGCAGCATTACTAGCGGGAGCCTCAGCGAGCAGTACTTC.

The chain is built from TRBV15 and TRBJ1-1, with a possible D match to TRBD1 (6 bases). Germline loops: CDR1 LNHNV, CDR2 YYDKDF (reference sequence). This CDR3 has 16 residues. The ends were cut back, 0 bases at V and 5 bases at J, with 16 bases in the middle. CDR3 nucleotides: TGTGCCACCAGCAGAGAGTCGCAGGGGCTGGGTACTGAAGCTTTCTTT. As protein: CATSRESQGLGTEAFF.

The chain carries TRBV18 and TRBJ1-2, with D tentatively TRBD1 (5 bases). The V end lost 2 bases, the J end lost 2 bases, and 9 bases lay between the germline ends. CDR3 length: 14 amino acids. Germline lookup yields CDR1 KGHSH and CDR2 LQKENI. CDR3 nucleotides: TGTGCCAGCTCACCAGTTTCAGGGAACTATGGCTACACCTTC. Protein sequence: CASSPVSGNYGYTF. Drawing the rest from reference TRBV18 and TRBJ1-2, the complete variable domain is NAGVMQNPRHLVRRRGQEARLRCSPMKGHSHVYWYRQLPEEGLKFMVYLQKENIIDESGMPKERFSAEFPKEGPSILRIQQVVRGDSAAYFCASSPVSGNYGYTFGSGTRLTVV.

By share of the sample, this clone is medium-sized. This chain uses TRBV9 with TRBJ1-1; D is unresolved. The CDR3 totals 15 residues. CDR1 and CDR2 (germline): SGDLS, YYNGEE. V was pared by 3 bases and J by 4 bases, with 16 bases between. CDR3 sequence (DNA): TGTGCCAGCAGCGCTCTAGATTCCTCAGCCACTGAAGCTTTCTTT. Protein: CASSALDSSATEAFF.

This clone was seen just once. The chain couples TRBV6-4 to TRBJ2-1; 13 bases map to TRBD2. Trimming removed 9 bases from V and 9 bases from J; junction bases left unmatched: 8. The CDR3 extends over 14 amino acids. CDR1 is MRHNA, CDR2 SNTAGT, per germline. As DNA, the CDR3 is TGTGCCAGTTCGACTAGCGGGGGGATAGGTGAGCAGTTCTTC. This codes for CASSTSGGIGEQFF.